The text below deals with one T cell receptor beta chain. The antigen remains undetermined. This CDR3 has 14 amino acids. Germline V lookup: CDR1 GTSNPN, CDR2 SVGIG (reference sequence). V lost 6 bases to trimming and J lost 4 bases, with 19 bases between them. Produced via immunoSEQ multiplex PCR; TCRdb's table is partial and in-frame only. The sample gives roughly 160,000 clones, roughly 92% of which show up once; around 1.7% is in the top ten. This sample is part of a study of T cell responses to AZD1222 COVID-19 vaccine. Study-level findings and limits: Among the donors, most were white British and more were female, and clonal diversity was possibly underestimated. Spike as a whole was targeted by vaccine-associated CD4 TCRs, dominant at 160-218 and 743-854.

The V call is TRBV30, the J call TRBJ2-7, with a weak D call TRBD2 (5 bases). The specimen comprised peripheral blood, sampled on day 0 of AZD1222 vaccination. The clonotype was recovered from an adult in good health. The CDR3 DNA reads as TGTGCCTGCCAAAAGGGTGGCAGGAGGTACGAGCAGTACTTC. It specifies CACQKGGRRYEQYF.